Listed here are 5 T cell receptor beta chains from one sample, sequenced in a study of Ad26.COV2.S vaccination and SARS-CoV-2 variants (dated by TCRdb to the early 2020s). Libraries were made using the immunoSEQ multiplex PCR assay. In TCRdb, the immuneACCESS table is reduced to in-frame sequences with V and J assigned. These tables do not hold every clone; where another copy was compared, an unresolved V gene accounts for under half, and the others remain unexplained. The sample profile shows hundreds of thousands of clones; less than 90% of them were found once. The ten largest make up around 11% of the sample. This specimen's treatment or condition label, per the study, means: about 20 received Ad26.COV2.S at low or high dose, single or two shots; 5 received placebo; per-sample allocation not given. For vaccine and placebo recipients, the sequenced repertoires came from samples collected on day 63 after the first injection.

Sequenced material: peripheral blood, taken in a trial of Ad26.COV2.S vaccine versus placebo. These receptors originate from a person between 18 and 60 years old who received the Ad26.COV2.S COVID-19 vaccine or a placebo.

The chain joins TRBV18 to TRBJ2-7, with 7 bases identical to TRBD1. Germline-derived CDR1 and CDR2 are KGHSH and LQKENI. The CDR3 extends over 14 amino acids. With V trimmed by 5 bases and J by 4 bases, 8 bases remained unmatched. This chain's CDR3 is CASSTQGWGYEQYF. In nucleotides, the CDR3 is TGTGCCAGCTCAACACAGGGGTGGGGATACGAGCAGTACTTC.

The V gene is TRBV2, the J gene TRBJ1-5, with D maybe TRBD1 (6 bases). The germline V gene has CDR1 SNHLY and CDR2 FYNNEI. The CDR3 loop spans 14 amino acids. The V end lost 3 bases, the J end lost 5 bases, and 11 bases lay between the germline ends. Written as DNA, the CDR3 is TGTGCCAGCAGTGACGGACAGAACTATCAGCCCCAGCATTTT. Its translation is CASSDGQNYQPQHF.

The chain recombines TRBV12-3 or TRBV12-4 with TRBJ2-1; a possible D gene is TRBD2 (6 bases). The CDR3 runs 13 residues. V lost 6 bases, J lost 6 bases, and 12 bases lay in between. This chain's CDR3 is CASSHKLANEQFF. The CDR3 region has the DNA TGTGCCAGCAGCCACAAACTAGCCAATGAGCAGTTCTTC.

The rearrangement uses TRBV12-3 or TRBV12-4 and TRBJ1-2, with TRBD1 matching over 7 bases. V lost 5 bases, J lost 8 bases, and 8 bases stayed unmatched. This CDR3 is 13 amino acids long. The CDR3 region is CASSRETGNGYTF. Here the CDR3 DNA reads TGTGCCAGCAGTCGCGAGACAGGGAACGGCTACACCTTC.

The gene calls are TRBV9 and TRBJ2-3, with D tentatively TRBD1 or TRBD2 (5 bases each). The CDR3 contains 17 residues. Trimming left V 0 bases short and J 1 base short, with 15 bases between. The germline CDR1 and CDR2 sequences are SGDLS and YYNGEE. CDR3 sequence reads: CASSVGVSRGRTDTQYF. CDR3 bases: TGTGCCAGCAGCGTAGGTGTCTCGAGGGGCCGCACAGATACGCAGTATTTT.